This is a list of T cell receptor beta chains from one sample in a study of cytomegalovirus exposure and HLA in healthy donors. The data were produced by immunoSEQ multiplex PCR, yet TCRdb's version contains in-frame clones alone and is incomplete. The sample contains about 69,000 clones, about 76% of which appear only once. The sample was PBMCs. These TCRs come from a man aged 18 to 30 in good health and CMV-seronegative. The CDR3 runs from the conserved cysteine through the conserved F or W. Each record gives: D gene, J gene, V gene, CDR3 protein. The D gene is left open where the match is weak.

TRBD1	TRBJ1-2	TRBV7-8	CASSLPRTGGDYGYTF
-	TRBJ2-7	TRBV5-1	CASSLGGTGRSSYEQYF
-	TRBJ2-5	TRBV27	CASNMRAGGRETQYF
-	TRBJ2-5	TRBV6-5	CASSSRLGRETQYF
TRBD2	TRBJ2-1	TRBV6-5	CASSTSGRHYNEQFF
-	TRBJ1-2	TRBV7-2	CASSLGYGVDYGYTF
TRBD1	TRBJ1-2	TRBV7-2	CASSSTGQGFRYTF
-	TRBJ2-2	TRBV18	CASSREKQSTGELFF
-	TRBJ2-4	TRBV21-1	CASSKGGGLAKNIQYF
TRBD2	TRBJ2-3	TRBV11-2	CASLSGGYFTDTQYF
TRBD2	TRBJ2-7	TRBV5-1	CASSMWSGAKSYEQYF
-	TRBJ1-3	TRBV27	CASRMKGSGNTIYF
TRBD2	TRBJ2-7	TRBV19	CASSIDLASGTYEQYF
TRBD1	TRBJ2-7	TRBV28	CASRGQGSYEQYF
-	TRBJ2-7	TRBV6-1	CASSEFRAEQYF
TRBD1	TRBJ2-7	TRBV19	CASSRDRVNEQYF
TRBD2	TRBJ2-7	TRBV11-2	CASSIGTNTYEQYF
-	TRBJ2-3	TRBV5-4	CASSQIDTQYF
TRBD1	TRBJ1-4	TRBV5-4	CASSPGTENEKLFF
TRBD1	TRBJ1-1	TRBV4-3	CASSQDRGQSNTEAFF
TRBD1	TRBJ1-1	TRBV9	CASSVGTGGGTEAFF
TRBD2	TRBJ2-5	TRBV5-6	CASSRGTSRETQYF
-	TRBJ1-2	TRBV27	CASSFSGGYGYTF
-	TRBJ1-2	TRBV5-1	CASSLEGVRGYTF
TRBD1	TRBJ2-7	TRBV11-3	CASSLGQGAREQYF
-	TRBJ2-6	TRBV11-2	CASSPQNSGANVLTF
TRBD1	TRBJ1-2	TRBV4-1	CASSQDGQGNTNYGYTF
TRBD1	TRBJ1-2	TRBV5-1	CASSHPTGEGGYTF
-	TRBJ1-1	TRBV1	CTSSPGTEAFF
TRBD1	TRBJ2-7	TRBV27	CASSLSGTGYLEQYF
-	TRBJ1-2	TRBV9	CASSVRGSYGYTF
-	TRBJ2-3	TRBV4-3	CASSISRGTDTQYF
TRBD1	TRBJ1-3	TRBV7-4	CASRVTAGGPVGNTIYF
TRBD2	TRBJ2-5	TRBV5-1	CASSLGDYLGETQYF
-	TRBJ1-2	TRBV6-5	CASSLGSSYGYTF
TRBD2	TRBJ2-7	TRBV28	CASSFGGTPYEQYF
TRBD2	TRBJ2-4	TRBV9	CASSSDSGGGNIQYF
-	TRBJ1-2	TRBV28	CASIDPDRFLEYTF
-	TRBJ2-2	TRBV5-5	CASSETTRTAGELFF
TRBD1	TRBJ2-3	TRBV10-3	CATRPGQGSDTQYF
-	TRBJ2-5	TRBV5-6	CASSFGGAETQYF